These 29 T cell receptor beta chains were sequenced from one sample in a study of T cell repertoires and HLA-DP antigens. The method was immunoSEQ multiplex PCR; TCRdb's version includes in-frame clones alone and lacks a portion of them. The sample yields about 73,000 clones, about four fifths seen once. No antigen is known for these receptors. What was sequenced was CD4+ T cells from PBMCs. Receptors originate from a man in his fifties or sixties in good health and CMV-seronegative.

The V call is TRBV7-2, the J call TRBJ1-2; possibly TRBD1 for D (5 bases). CDR3 length equals 15 residues. Looked up from germline, CDR1 is SGHTA and CDR2 is FQGNSA. With 4 bases removed from V and 0 bases from J, the gap between germline ends came to 12 bases. The CDR3 DNA follows: TGTGCCAGCAGCTCAATATCGACAGCTAACTATGGCTACACCTTC. Translating it yields CASSSISTANYGYTF.

The gene calls are TRBV15 and TRBJ2-1; tentative D call: TRBD1 (6 bases). Per germline, CDR1 LNHNV and CDR2 YYDKDF (reference sequence). Trimming removed 0 bases at V and 7 bases at J, with 13 bases between. CDR3 length: 15 amino acids. In nucleotides, the CDR3 is TGTGCCACCAGCAGAGATTTTTTAGGACAGAATGAGCAGTTCTTC. Translating it yields CATSRDFLGQNEQFF.

CDR3 sequence: CASSLQGALTEAFF. The CDR3 DNA reads as TGCGCCAGCAGCTTACAGGGGGCGTTGACTGAAGCTTTCTTT. The chain has TRBV5-1 and TRBJ1-1; TRBD1 aligns across 9 bases. Trimming removed 2 bases from V and 5 bases from J; junction bases left unmatched: 4. CDR3 length equals 14 residues. Germline loops: CDR1 SGHRS, CDR2 YFSETQ. The variable domain in full, completed from reference TRBV5-1 and TRBJ1-1, reads KAGVTQTPRYLIKTRGQQVTLSCSPISGHRSVSWYQQTPGQGLQFLFEYFSETQRNKGNFPGRFSGRQFSNSRSEMNVSTLELGDSALYLCASSLQGALTEAFFGQGTRLTVV.

This rearrangement joins TRBV4-1 to TRBJ2-3, with a possible D match to TRBD2 (7 bases). Germline V gives CDR1 MGHRA, CDR2 YSYEKL. The CDR3 has 16 amino acids. Deletions cut 6 bases from V and 0 bases from J, with 16 bases between. In DNA form, the CDR3 reads TGCGCCAGCAGAAAGGGGGGGGAGACTAGCACAGATACGCAGTATTTT. This translates into CASRKGGETSTDTQYF.

The V gene is TRBV30, the J gene TRBJ1-6; TRBD1 is a possible D gene (6 bases). Trimming stripped 4 bases from V and 6 bases from J, with 13 bases between. The CDR3 is 14 amino acids. The germline gives CDR1 GTSNPN, CDR2 SVGIG (reference sequence). The CDR3 sequence is CAWINRQVNSPLHF. The CDR3 DNA sequence: TGTGCCTGGATCAACCGACAGGTTAATTCACCCCTCCACTTT.

This sequence joins TRBV11-2 and TRBJ2-3; 7 bases line up with TRBD1. The CDR3 runs 15 residues. Germline V gene lookup returns CDR1 SGHAT and CDR2 FQNNGV. V gave up 3 bases and J gave up 4 bases; unmatched junction bases: 7. CDR3 sequence reads: CASSFTRTGSDTQYF. The DNA for the CDR3 is TGTGCCAGCAGCTTTACTCGGACAGGTTCAGATACGCAGTATTTT.

J is TRBJ2-7 and V is TRBV25-1, with D perhaps matching TRBD1 (8 bases). This CDR3 region has 13 residues. The V and J ends lost 10 bases and 4 bases respectively, with 17 bases between them. The germline gives CDR1 MGHDK, CDR2 SYGVNS. The CDR3 DNA is TGTGCCACCACAGGGGGGAGGGGTTACGAGCAGTACTTC. This gives the protein CATTGGRGYEQYF.

In its sample, this clone was seen once. The chain is built from TRBV9 and TRBJ2-3, with 11 nucleotides matching TRBD2. The CDR3 runs to 16 residues. The J segment lost 1 base and the V segment lost 4 bases, leaving 5 bases of the junction unmatched. Germline V CDR1 and CDR2: SGDLS, YYNGEE. CDR3 nucleotides: TGTGCCAGCAGCCCCCTAGCGGGGGGAGGCACAGATACGCAGTATTTT. Its translation is CASSPLAGGGTDTQYF.

The chain couples TRBV18 to TRBJ2-2; no definite D call. V was shortened by 5 bases and J by 4 bases, with 8 bases between the two germline ends. Germline assignment: CDR1 KGHSH and CDR2 LQKENI. This CDR3 is 13 amino acids long. Here the CDR3 reads CASSAAVTGELFF. CDR3 DNA sequence: TGTGCCAGCTCAGCCGCGGTCACCGGGGAGCTGTTTTTT.

V and J are TRBV9 and TRBJ2-2; 7 bases match TRBD1. The V gene's germline CDR1 is SGDLS and CDR2 YYNGEE. There are 16 residues in the CDR3. The J segment lost 7 bases and the V segment lost 1 base, leaving 10 bases of the junction unmatched. The CDR3, as DNA: TGTGCCAGCAGCGTATCGGGACAGCCTTGGGACGGGGAGCTGTTTTTT. Translation: CASSVSGQPWDGELFF.

This chain joins TRBV19 and TRBJ1-1; the D gene is possibly TRBD1 (5 bases). The CDR3 contains 19 residues. Germline CDR1 reads LNHDA; CDR2 reads SQIVND (reference sequence). V shed 5 bases and J shed 0 bases, with 25 bases lying between them. The DNA of the CDR3 is TGTGCCAGTAGTGCCGCCTCCAGGGTAGGAGGCCTAATGAACACTGAAGCTTTCTTT. This sequence encodes CASSAASRVGGLMNTEAFF. The complete variable domain, with remaining parts taken from reference TRBV19 and TRBJ1-1, reads DGGITQSPKYLFRKEGQNVTLSCEQNLNHDAMYWYRQDPGQGLRLIYYSQIVNDFQKGDIAEGYSVSREKKESFPLTVTSAQKNPTAFYLCASSAASRVGGLMNTEAFFGQGTRLTVV.

This clone appeared once. The J gene is TRBJ1-2, the V gene TRBV30; D is uncertain. V was shortened by 4 bases and J by 8 bases, with 14 bases between the two germline ends. This CDR3 has 12 amino acids. CDR1 and CDR2 (germline): GTSNPN, SVGIG (reference sequence). The CDR3: CAWTFLGRGYTF. The CDR3 nucleotides are TGTGCCTGGACCTTCTTAGGGAGAGGCTACACCTTC.

The sample holds a few counts of this clone. V and J are TRBV30 and TRBJ2-5; the D call may be TRBD1 or TRBD2 (5 bases each). Germline values: CDR1 GTSNPN, CDR2 SVGIG (reference sequence). Trimming removed 3 bases at V and 2 bases at J, with 10 bases between. The length of the CDR3 is 13 residues. This CDR3 is CAWRRGVQETQYF. As DNA, the CDR3 is TGTGCCTGGAGACGGGGCGTTCAAGAGACCCAGTACTTC.

The gene calls are TRBV7-2 and TRBJ1-1; D call uncertain. The V end was cut by 5 bases, the J end by 6 bases, with 7 bases between. This CDR3 has 11 residues. From germline, CDR1 is SGHTA and CDR2 FQGNSA. CDR3: CASSIQSEAFF. CDR3 nucleotides: TGTGCCAGCAGCATACAGTCTGAAGCTTTCTTT.

The rearrangement links TRBV18 to TRBJ2-7; D call uncertain. Trimming shortened V by 2 bases and J by 3 bases, and 8 bases separated the two germline ends. The germline CDR1 and CDR2 sequences are KGHSH and LQKENI. The CDR3 has 13 amino acids. The CDR3 loop is CASSPVDVYEQYF. The CDR3 DNA follows: TGTGCCAGCTCACCAGTAGATGTCTACGAGCAGTACTTC.

A few counts support this clone. CDR3 in amino acids: CASSARQGRFATNEKLFF. In DNA form, the CDR3 reads TGCGCCAGCAGCGCTCGACAGGGGCGGTTTGCAACTAATGAAAAACTGTTTTTT. The chain employs TRBV4-3 and TRBJ1-4; TRBD1 aligns across 8 bases. Germline loops: CDR1 LGHNA, CDR2 YSLEER. The CDR3 consists of 18 residues. V gave up 5 bases and J gave up 0 bases; unmatched junction bases: 11.

The genes are TRBV10-3 and TRBJ1-1; maybe TRBD1 (6 bases). V lost 6 bases and J lost 4, with 15 bases in between. CDR1 is ENHRY and CDR2 is SYGVKD in the germline V gene. This CDR3 is 14 amino acids long. The CDR3 DNA reads TGTGCCATCAGCCGACAGGATACGGTCACTGAAGCTTTCTTT. Its translation is CAISRQDTVTEAFF.

This chain joins TRBV5-1 and TRBJ2-2; 8 positions agree with TRBD1. The V gene's germline CDR1 is SGHRS and CDR2 YFSETQ. The V gene end was trimmed by 4 bases and the J gene end by 6 bases; junction bases not matched to a gene: 8. The CDR3 runs to 15 residues. As DNA, the CDR3 is TGCGCCAGCAGCCCCAGACAGGGGACGGCCGGGGAGCTGTTTTTT. Its translation is CASSPRQGTAGELFF.

This chain joins TRBV6-1 and TRBJ2-1; 8 positions match TRBD1. In germline, CDR1 is MNHNS, CDR2 SASEGT. Trimming removed 4 bases from V and 7 bases from J; junction bases left unmatched: 9. The CDR3 is made up of 15 amino acids. CDR3 protein: CASSVLDRVSNEQFF. DNA of the CDR3: TGTGCCAGCAGTGTTTTGGACAGGGTGTCGAATGAGCAGTTCTTC.

The CDR3 nucleotides are TGTGCCAGCAGTCGGACAGTACATGCAAACATTCAGTACTTC. Its translation: CASSRTVHANIQYF. The V and J genes are TRBV28 and TRBJ2-4; D may be TRBD1 (6 bases). Germline V gene data show CDR1 as MDHEN and CDR2 as SYDVKM. Trimming shortened V by 5 bases and J by 6 bases, and 14 bases separated the two germline ends. The CDR3 runs 14 residues.

The J gene is TRBJ1-2, the V gene TRBV11-2; unclear D gene. Trimming removed 0 bases from V and 8 bases from J, with 10 bases in between. The CDR3 consists of 13 residues. Germline-derived CDR1 and CDR2 are SGHAT and FQNNGV. In DNA form, the CDR3 reads TGTGCCAGCAGCTTAGATTGGGAGGGCGGCTACACCTTC. Its translation is CASSLDWEGGYTF. The full variable domain, its missing parts supplied by reference TRBV11-2 and TRBJ1-2, is EAGVAQSPRYKIIEKRQSVAFWCNPISGHATLYWYQQILGQGPKLLIQFQNNGVVDDSQLPKDRFSAERLKGVDSTLKIQPAKLEDSAVYLCASSLDWEGGYTFGSGTRLTVV.

V is TRBV28 and J is TRBJ1-6; 8 nucleotides agree with TRBD1. Germline values: CDR1 MDHEN, CDR2 SYDVKM. This CDR3 has 15 amino acids. The trim removed 7 bases at V and 4 bases at J, leaving 6 bases unmatched. DNA for the CDR3: TGTGCCAGCACCCCCCGGACAGGGTATAATTCACCCCTCCACTTT. It yields the protein CASTPRTGYNSPLHF.

V is TRBV2 and J is TRBJ2-1, with 7 bases aligning to TRBD1. The germline V gene has CDR1 SNHLY and CDR2 FYNNEI. V was clipped by 6 bases and J by 0 bases; unmatched bases: 2. CDR3 length: 14 residues. The CDR3 coding sequence is TGTGCCAGCAGGGGGGACAGCTCCTACAATGAGCAGTTCTTC. This encodes CASRGDSSYNEQFF.

The rearrangement uses TRBV14 and TRBJ2-5; D remains unclear. Germline V gene lookup returns CDR1 SGHDN and CDR2 FVKESK. The CDR3 runs 17 residues. V gave up 0 bases and J gave up 1 base, with 15 bases separating them. The CDR3 DNA reads as TGTGCCAGCAGCCAAGATACAACATGGCAGAGCCAAGAGACCCAGTACTTC. This gives the protein CASSQDTTWQSQETQYF.

This chain joins TRBV5-1 and TRBJ2-2; D call uncertain. V lost 4 bases, J lost 7 bases, and 14 bases lay in between. The germline V gene encodes CDR1 SGHRS and CDR2 YFSETQ. There are 14 residues in the CDR3. The CDR3 nucleotides are TGCGCCAGCAGCCCTCGTCAGGCCAGCGGGGAGCTGTTTTTT. Its translation: CASSPRQASGELFF. Based on the CDR3 plus reference TRBV5-1 and TRBJ2-2, the full variable domain is KAGVTQTPRYLIKTRGQQVTLSCSPISGHRSVSWYQQTPGQGLQFLFEYFSETQRNKGNFPGRFSGRQFSNSRSEMNVSTLELGDSALYLCASSPRQASGELFFGEGSRLTVL.

V gene TRBV2 combines with J gene TRBJ1-2; D is perhaps TRBD1 (5 bases). Germline CDR1 is SNHLY and CDR2 is FYNNEI. The germline V and J ends were trimmed by 0 bases and 7 bases, with 12 bases remaining between them. The CDR3 has 14 residues. DNA of the CDR3: TGTGCCAGCAGTGAAGCGGTCAGGGCGGGTGGCTACACCTTC. Translated: CASSEAVRAGGYTF. Combining the CDR3 with reference TRBV2 and TRBJ1-2 gives the whole variable domain EPEVTQTPSHQVTQMGQEVILRCVPISNHLYFYWYRQILGQKVEFLVSFYNNEISEKSEIFDDQFSVERPDGSNFTLKIRSTKLEDSAMYFCASSEAVRAGGYTFGSGTRLTVV.

The V gene is TRBV6-1, the J gene TRBJ2-7, with 9 bases aligning to TRBD2. The CDR3 runs 14 residues. CDR1 and CDR2 from the germline V gene are MNHNS and SASEGT. V lost 10 bases, J lost 1 base, and 8 bases stayed unmatched. The CDR3 nucleotides read TGTGCCACCAAAGGACTAGCGCTTTCCTACGAGCAGTACGTC. Translated, it gives CATKGLALSYEQYV.

This chain connects TRBV6-1 to TRBJ2-3, with 7 bases fitting TRBD2. This CDR3 is 14 amino acids long. Trimming took 7 bases from V and 4 from J; bases not matched to a gene: 8. The V gene's germline CDR1 is MNHNS and CDR2 SASEGT. The CDR3 DNA reads as TGTGCCAGCACCTTAGCGGGTTCCGCAGATACGCAGTATTTT. This encodes CASTLAGSADTQYF.

This clone has only one observation. The J gene is TRBJ1-1, the V gene TRBV19; no clear D gene. The V gene lost 4 bases and the J gene lost 1 base, with 7 bases spanning the gap. The length of the CDR3 is 13 residues. CDR1 is LNHDA and CDR2 is SQIVND in the germline V gene (reference sequence). CDR3 in DNA: TGTGCCAGTAGTAACGTCCAGAACACTGAAGCTTTCTTT. Its translation: CASSNVQNTEAFF. Full variable domain (missing parts from reference TRBV19 and TRBJ1-1): DGGITQSPKYLFRKEGQNVTLSCEQNLNHDAMYWYRQDPGQGLRLIYYSQIVNDFQKGDIAEGYSVSREKKESFPLTVTSAQKNPTAFYLCASSNVQNTEAFFGQGTRLTVV.